This TCR beta chain was retrieved from a study of neoadjuvant anti-PD-1 for oral cavity cancer. The CDR3 contains 15 residues. Per germline, CDR1 SGHKS and CDR2 YYEKEE (reference sequence). J gave up 5 bases and V 0 bases, and 4 bases lay outside the gene matches. Time point given: after neoadjuvant nivolumab, at surgical resection. Patients were newly diagnosed with stage II-IVA oral cavity squamous cell carcinoma without prior systemic or radiation treatment. Sequencing was performed with immunoSEQ multiplex PCR; in TCRdb, only in-frame clones are kept and a portion is missing. The profile shows tens of thousands of clones, approximately 87% of them singletons.

Material: PBMCs, obtained after nivolumab (anti-PD-1) treatment. This TCR derives from a person aged 40 to 85 with oral cavity squamous cell carcinoma. The V and J genes are TRBV5-5 and TRBJ2-5; 10 positions agree with TRBD1. CDR3 in amino acids: CASSLETGGFETQYF. The CDR3, as DNA: TGTGCCAGCAGCTTGGAGACAGGGGGCTTCGAGACCCAGTACTTC. The full variable domain, completed using reference TRBV5-5 and TRBJ2-5, is DAGVTQSPTHLIKTRGQQVTLRCSPISGHKSVSWYQQVLGQGPQFIFQYYEKEERGRGNFPDRFSARQFPNYSSELNVNALLLGDSALYLCASSLETGGFETQYFGPGTRLLVL.